This T cell receptor (beta chain) was obtained from a study of T cell responses to AZD1222 COVID-19 vaccine. The table came from immunoSEQ multiplex PCR; TCRdb's copy has only in-frame clones and leaves some out. The sample has 120,000 or so clones; more than 85% are singletons. With V trimmed by 7 bases and J by 1 base, 10 bases remained unmatched. Germline V gene sequence: CDR1 SNHLY, CDR2 FYNNEI. The CDR3 covers 16 residues. This receptor was obtained from an adult in good health. This chain uses TRBV2 with TRBJ1-5, with 7 positions matching TRBD1. Specimen: peripheral blood, collected on day 0 of AZD1222 vaccination. DNA of the CDR3: TGTGCCAGCACCTCGACAGGGTATTCGAGCAATCAGCCCCAGCATTTT. It is translated as CASTSTGYSSNQPQHF.